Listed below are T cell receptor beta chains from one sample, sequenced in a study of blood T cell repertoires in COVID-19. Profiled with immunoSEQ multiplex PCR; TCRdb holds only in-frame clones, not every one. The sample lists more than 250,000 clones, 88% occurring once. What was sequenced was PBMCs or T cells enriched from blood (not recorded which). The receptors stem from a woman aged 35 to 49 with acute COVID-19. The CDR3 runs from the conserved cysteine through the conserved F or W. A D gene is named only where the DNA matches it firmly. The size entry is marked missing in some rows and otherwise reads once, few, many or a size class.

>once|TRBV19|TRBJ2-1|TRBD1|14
CASSTQGAGNEQFF
TGTGCCAGTAGTACCCAGGGGGCTGGCAATGAGCAGTTCTTC
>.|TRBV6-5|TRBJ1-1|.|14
CASSKTVMNTEAFF
TGTGCCAGCAGCAAGACAGTAATGAACACTGAAGCTTTCTTT
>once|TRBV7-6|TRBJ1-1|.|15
CASRQDSAYGTEAFF
TGTGCCAGCAGACAAGACAGCGCTTATGGGACTGAAGCTTTCTTT
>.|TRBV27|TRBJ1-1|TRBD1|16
CASRLGTGGKNTEAFF
TGTGCCAGCAGACTAGGGACAGGGGGTAAGAACACTGAAGCTTTCTTT
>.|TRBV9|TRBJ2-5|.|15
CASSVRPGQQETQYF
TGTGCCAGCAGCGTCCGCCCCGGACAGCAAGAGACCCAGTACTTC
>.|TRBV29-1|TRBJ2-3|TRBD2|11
CSVLAGVAQYF
TGCAGCGTACTAGCGGGAGTCGCGCAGTATTTT
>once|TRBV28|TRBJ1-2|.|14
CASSLSSRVYGYTF
TGTGCCAGCAGTTTATCGTCCAGGGTCTATGGCTACACCTTC
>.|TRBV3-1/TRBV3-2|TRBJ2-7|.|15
CASSQEWQGLYEQYF
TGTGCCAGCAGCCAAGAGTGGCAGGGGCTATACGAGCAGTACTTC
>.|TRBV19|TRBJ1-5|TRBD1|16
CASSIPGGLGNQPQHF
TGTGCCAGTAGTATACCAGGGGGTCTCGGCAATCAGCCCCAGCATTTT
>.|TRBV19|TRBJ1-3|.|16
CASSPPEAGKENTIYF
TGTGCCAGTAGTCCCCCAGAAGCGGGGAAGGAAAACACCATATATTTT
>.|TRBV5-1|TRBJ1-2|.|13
CASSLEQHYGYTF
TGCGCCAGCAGCTTGGAACAGCACTATGGCTACACCTTC
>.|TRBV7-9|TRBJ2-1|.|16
CASNRPQGGSYNEQFF
TGTGCCAGCAACCGACCCCAGGGAGGCTCCTACAATGAGCAGTTCTTC
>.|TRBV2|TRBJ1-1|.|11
CASGANTEAFF
TGTGCCAGTGGAGCGAACACTGAAGCTTTCTTT
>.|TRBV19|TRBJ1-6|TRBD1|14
CASSVGQGHSPLHF
TGTGCCAGTAGTGTGGGACAGGGGCATTCACCCCTCCACTTT
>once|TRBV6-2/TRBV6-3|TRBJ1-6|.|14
CASSTWEAVSPLHF
TGTGCCAGCAGTACCTGGGAGGCAGTTTCACCCCTCCACTTT
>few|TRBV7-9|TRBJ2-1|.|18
CASSLVGSTDSSYNEQFF
TGTGCCAGCAGCTTAGTGGGCAGTACTGATAGCTCCTACAATGAGCAGTTCTTC
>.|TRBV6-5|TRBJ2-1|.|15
CASKRAGPPYNEQFF
TGTGCCAGCAAGAGGGCCGGGCCCCCCTACAATGAGCAGTTCTTC
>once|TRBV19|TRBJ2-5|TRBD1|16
CASSGTGSPDGETQYF
TGTGCCAGTAGCGGGACAGGCTCTCCGGACGGAGAGACCCAGTACTTC
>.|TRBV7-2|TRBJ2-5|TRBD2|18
CASSLVGGTSGGQETQYF
TGTGCCAGCAGCTTAGTAGGAGGGACTAGCGGGGGGCAAGAGACCCAGTACTTC
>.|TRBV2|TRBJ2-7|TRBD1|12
CATKDRESEQYF
TGTGCCACAAAGGACAGGGAGAGCGAGCAGTACTTC
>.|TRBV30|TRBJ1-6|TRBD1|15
CAWSTLGQGYSPLHF
TGTGCCTGGAGTACCCTCGGACAGGGATATTCACCCCTCCACTTT
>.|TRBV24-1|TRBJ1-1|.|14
CATSPQGGGTEAFF
TGTGCCACCAGCCCACAGGGTGGAGGCACTGAAGCTTTCTTT
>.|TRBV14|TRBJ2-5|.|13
CASSPGLLETQYF
TGTGCCAGCAGCCCGGGACTCTTGGAGACCCAGTACTTC
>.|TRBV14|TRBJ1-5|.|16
CASSPRFAGKGQPQHF
TGTGCCAGCAGCCCGCGTTTTGCGGGCAAGGGTCAGCCCCAGCATTTT
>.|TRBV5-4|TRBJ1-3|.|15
CASSFGGGTGNTIYF
TGTGCCAGCAGCTTCGGGGGGGGAACTGGAAACACCATATATTTT
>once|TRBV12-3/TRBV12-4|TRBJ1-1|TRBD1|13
CASVSQGFALAFF
TGTGCCAGCGTTTCACAGGGGTTCGCCTTGGCTTTCTTT
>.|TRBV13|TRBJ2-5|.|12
CASSRDEETQYF
TGTGCCAGCAGCCGAGATGAAGAGACCCAGTACTTC
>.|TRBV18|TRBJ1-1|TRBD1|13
CASSADRVTEAFF
TGTGCCAGCTCAGCCGACAGGGTTACTGAAGCTTTCTTT
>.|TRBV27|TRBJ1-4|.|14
CASSLSTDNEKLFF
TGTGCCAGCAGTTTATCTACAGATAATGAAAAACTGTTTTTT
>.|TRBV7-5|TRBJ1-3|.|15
CARSARHLSGNTIYF
TGTGCCAGAAGCGCCCGACACCTCTCTGGAAACACCATATATTTT
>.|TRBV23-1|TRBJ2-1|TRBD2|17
CASSQSLTSGRYNEQFF
TGCGCCAGCAGTCAATCTTTGACTAGCGGGAGGTACAATGAGCAGTTCTTC
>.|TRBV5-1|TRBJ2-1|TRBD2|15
CASSWGLAGGDEQFF
TGCGCCAGCAGCTGGGGACTAGCGGGTGGGGATGAGCAGTTCTTC